This T cell receptor beta chain stems from a study of shared clonotypes between healthy human individuals (dated by TCRdb to the early 2020s). Background for the entire study: The cohort included three men and a couple of women between 18 and 49 years of age. For each donor, CD4 naive and CD4 memory were each given three plates, CD8 naive was given two plates, and CD8 memory was given one plate. To estimate repertoire size and how much clonotypes are shared between individuals, the study performed deep sequencing of blood TCR repertoires from 4 to 6 healthy adults. To increase sequencing depth and limit assay-specific biases, TCR repertoire library preparation and sequencing were carried out by different laboratories using diverse techniques. Leukapheresis yielded between about 0.85 and 10 billion PBMCs per donor.

Overall study results and their limits: Estimated clonotype richness was generally larger for naive than for memory subsets. Across a few donors, about 5% of naive CD4, more than 3% of naive CD8, around 2.1% of memory CD4, and about 0.44% of memory CD8 clonotypes were shared. Sampling was restricted to blood, and TCR repertoires in tissues likely differ from the TCR repertoires found in blood. Pairwise subsampling led to the expectation that sequencing depth would affect the degree of clonotype sharing among donors. Because the study included only a small number of donors, the genetic and exposure-history diversity represented was limited. Higher generation probabilities were observed for clonotypes shared by all four sorted-subset donors than for non-shared clonotypes. Rarefaction of sorted-subset datasets indicated incomplete sequencing despite the large sequencing depth.

The donors were healthy, HIV-negative adults with no recently reported acute infections or vaccinations. Every donor was a Caucasian adult living in Nashville, Tennessee, USA. CD4+ T cells were enriched by magnetic negative selection; naive cells were then positively selected on CD45RA, and the negative fraction formed the memory subset. Blood was collected by leukapheresis, and PBMCs were isolated by Ficoll-Histopaque density gradient centrifugation and then cryopreserved in liquid nitrogen vapor phase. Analytical flow cytometry was used to check the purity and quantity of each magnetically sorted T cell population. Genomic DNA was isolated from each sorted fraction and quantified by UV absorbance on a Nanodrop 2000c. Using the deep immunoSEQ assay, multiplex PCR amplified TCR CDR3 regions from genomic DNA. Extracted genomic DNA from each cell subset was distributed evenly across all wells of several immunoSEQ 96-well plates, and each plate was treated as a replicate. For sorted subsets, each replicate PCR was loaded with 200 ng genomic DNA, equivalent to roughly 30,000 T cell genomes. The purified libraries were quantified using a Qubit 3.0 fluorometer, sized with a Bioanalyzer 2100, and then quantified again using the KAPA Library Quantification kit. A separate single-read 150-cycle Illumina NextSeq 550 flow cell was used to sequence each immunoSEQ 96-well plate. The original methods were these. The immunoSEQ output contained only junctional sequences without quality scores, so filtering could not match that applied to full-length reads. Sequences were annotated with PyIR, a Python wrapper for IgBLAST v1.9, using IMGT germline references to assign V/J genes and CDR3. Reads with weak V/J assignments (E-value above 1e-6), missing CDR3, stop codons, out-of-frame junctions, or ambiguous translated residues were removed. V3J clonotypes were defined as sequences sharing an identical inferred V gene, J gene, and CDR3 amino acid sequence. Percentage overlap between repertoires was calculated by dividing the number of shared unique clonotypes by the size of the smaller repertoire. RTK rarefaction, the Chao1 estimator, and Recon v2.1 estimates of unobserved clonotypes were used to assess repertoire richness. For all TCRbeta clonotypes obtained by the gDNA method from a handful of donors, generation probabilities were computed with OLGA. As stored in TCRdb, this immuneACCESS dataset retains in-frame rearrangements with V and J assigned. A fraction of the clones does not appear; measured against another copy, unresolved V genes explain less than half of the discrepancy, and the remainder lacks a known reason. V and J calls and clone size are given by that table; D and trimming were obtained from the DNA. Counted in this sample were about 2.3 million clones; over 90% of them appeared once. The ten largest clones take up under 0.45% of the sample.

About this clone: Which antigen it targets is not known. Base qualities are not provided; no much larger clone lies one nucleotide away. Other nucleotide sequences in the sample specify the same CDR3.

From a lookup of the germline V gene (reference sequence), CDR1 and CDR2 are MNHEY and SMNVEV. V loses 2 bases of germline sequence and J loses 5 bases, and the interval between the two ends is 10 bases. From cysteine to phenylalanine, the CDR3 is 14 amino acids long. Only the CDR3 part of the read is kept: 42 bases, read in frame from the first base. The TCR originated in a man aged 18 to 29 in good health. Some clones in this sample may be carry-over from other donors' samples. This chain joins TRBV27 to TRBJ1-5; the D gene is possibly TRBD1, with 5 bases matching. The specimen sequenced was naive CD4+ T cells from PBMCs. What the cell subset or site label conveys for this sample: CD45RA+ positively selected. CDR3 region: CASSLRGGDQPQHF. In nucleotides, the sequence is TGTGCCAGCAGTTTACGGGGGGGGGATCAGCCCCAGCATTTT.